This T cell receptor (beta chain) was sequenced in a study of T cells in Graves' hyperthyroidism and ophthalmopathy. Study results and caveats: Ophthalmopathy was distinguished from stable hyperthyroidism by 13 V-J signatures.

Reasons for excluding patients were uncontrolled infection, other autoimmune disease, pregnancy or lactation. Based on clinical symptoms, serum thyroxine and TRAb, thyroid ultrasound and orbital computed tomography, diagnoses were reached. The TCR beta CDR3 regions underwent amplification using RNA transcripts as the source. The primer set for the first-round RT-PCR of the TCR CDR3 was HTBI. Via MiXCR, TCRdb re-called the multiplex PCR reads, giving one row per CDR3 protein. In the table there are about 200,000 distinct CDR3 sequences, about a sixth of which are singletons. Concerning this clonotype: Its target is not known.

Germline trimming cut 5 bases from V and 0 bases from J; bases unmatched to any gene: 1. The germline CDR1 and CDR2 sequences are DFQATT and SNEGSKA (reference sequence). The length of the CDR3 is 14 residues. This TCR derives from a woman aged 45-59 years with Graves' hyperthyroidism. This chain links TRBV20-1 with TRBJ2-3, with 11 bases fitting TRBD1. The specimen sequenced was blood. The CDR3 region is CSAGQGASTDTQYF. The CDR3 DNA is TGCAGTGCTGGACAGGGGGCTAGCACAGATACGCAGTATTTT.